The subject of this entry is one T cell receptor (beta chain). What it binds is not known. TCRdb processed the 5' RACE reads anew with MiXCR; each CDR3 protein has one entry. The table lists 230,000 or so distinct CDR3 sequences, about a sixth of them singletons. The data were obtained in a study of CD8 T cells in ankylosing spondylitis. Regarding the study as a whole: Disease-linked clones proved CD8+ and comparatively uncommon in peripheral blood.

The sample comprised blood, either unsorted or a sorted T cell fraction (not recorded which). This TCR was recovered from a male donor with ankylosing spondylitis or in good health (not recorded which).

The CDR3 coding sequence is TGCAGTGCTACCAGAGGGACAGGGGGCGAAAAGACCCAGTACTTC. The encoded protein is CSATRGTGGEKTQYF. J is TRBJ2-5 and V is TRBV20-1; 12 bases match TRBD1. From germline, CDR1 is DFQATT and CDR2 SNEGSKA (reference sequence). The CDR3 totals 15 residues. V lost 4 bases to trimming and J lost 6 bases; unmatched junction nucleotides: 9.